A selection of T cell receptor beta chains follows, all from one sample in a study of T cells in Graves' hyperthyroidism and ophthalmopathy. TCRdb reanalysed the multiplex PCR reads using MiXCR and keeps one entry per CDR3 protein. The sample lists about 420,000 distinct CDR3 sequences, approximately 14% occurring once. The sample was blood. Receptors originate from a woman between 18 and 30 years old with Graves' hyperthyroidism. The CDR3 runs from the conserved cysteine through the conserved F or W.

V gene	J gene	CDR3 protein
TRBV27	TRBJ2-7	CASSLMGLADTYEQYF
TRBV12-3/TRBV12-4	TRBJ2-7	CASSAPGQGVYEQYF
TRBV5-1	TRBJ2-7	CASSLARGLAGPAYEQYF
TRBV20-1	TRBJ2-3	CSAKRGSESPDTQYF
TRBV29-1	TRBJ1-4	CSVAEGGNEKLFF
TRBV7-9	NA	CASSFNRAYEQFF
TRBV6-1	TRBJ2-6	CASTRDRGRGANVLTF
TRBV20-1	TRBJ1-6	CSAATGGQGRSPLHF
TRBV7-3	TRBJ2-3	CASSLTAGNTDTQYF
TRBV5-1	TRBJ2-3	CASSSGGGGTDTQYF
TRBV7-2	TRBJ1-1	CASSSTTGENTEAFF
TRBV2	TRBJ2-1	CASRGGTAYNEQFF
TRBV29-1	TRBJ2-1	CSVSPLAGYDNEQFF
TRBV10-1	TRBJ2-2	CASSDPGLAAGELFF
TRBV29-1	TRBJ1-1	CSVEPGQKNTEAFF
TRBV10-3	TRBJ1-5	CATAGGDNQPQHF
TRBV15	TRBJ2-2	CATSPIRGTTGELFF
TRBV7-8	TRBJ1-5	CASTRDTTPQPQHF
TRBV4-1	TRBJ2-7	CASSRNPSGNSYEQYF
TRBV12-3/TRBV12-4	TRBJ1-4	CASTVAGQGWEKLFF
TRBV4-1	TRBJ1-5	CASSLEQGTQPQHF
TRBV9	TRBJ1-1	CASSVGPGGTGGLNTEAFF
TRBV20-1	TRBJ1-5	CSGQGSNQPQHF